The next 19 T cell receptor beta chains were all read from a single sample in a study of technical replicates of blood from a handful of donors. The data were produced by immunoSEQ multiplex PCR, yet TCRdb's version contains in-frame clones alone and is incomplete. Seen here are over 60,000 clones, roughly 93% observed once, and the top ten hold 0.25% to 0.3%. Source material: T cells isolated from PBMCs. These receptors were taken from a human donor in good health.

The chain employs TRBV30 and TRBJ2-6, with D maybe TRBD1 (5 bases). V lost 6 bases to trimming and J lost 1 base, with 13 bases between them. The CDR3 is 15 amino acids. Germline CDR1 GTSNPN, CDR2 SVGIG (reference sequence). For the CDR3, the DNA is TGTGCCTGCCCCTTAAGGGGATCTGGGGCCAACGTCCTGACTTTC. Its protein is CACPLRGSGANVLTF.

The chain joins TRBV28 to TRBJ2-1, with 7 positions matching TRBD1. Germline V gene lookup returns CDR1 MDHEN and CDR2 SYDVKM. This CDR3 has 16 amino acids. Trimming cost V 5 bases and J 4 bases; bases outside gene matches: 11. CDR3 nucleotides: TGTGCCAGCAGTGAAGTTGGACAGGCAAGATACAATGAGCAGTTCTTC. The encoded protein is CASSEVGQARYNEQFF. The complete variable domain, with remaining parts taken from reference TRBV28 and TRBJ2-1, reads DVKVTQSSRYLVKRTGEKVFLECVQDMDHENMFWYRQDPGLGLRLIYFSYDVKMKEKGDIPEGYSVSREKKERFSLILESASTNQTSMYLCASSEVGQARYNEQFFGPGTRLTVL.

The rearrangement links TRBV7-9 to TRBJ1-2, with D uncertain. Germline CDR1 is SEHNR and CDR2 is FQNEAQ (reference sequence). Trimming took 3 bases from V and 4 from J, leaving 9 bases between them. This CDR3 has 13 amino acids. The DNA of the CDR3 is TGTGCCAGCAGCTTTCCTCCAGGCTATGGCTACACCTTC. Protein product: CASSFPPGYGYTF.

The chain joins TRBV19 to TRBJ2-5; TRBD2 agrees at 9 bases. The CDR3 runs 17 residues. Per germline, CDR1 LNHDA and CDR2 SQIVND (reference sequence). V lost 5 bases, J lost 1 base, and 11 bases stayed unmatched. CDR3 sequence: CASSSYRAGGFQETQYF. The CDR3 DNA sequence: TGTGCCAGTAGTTCCTACAGAGCGGGAGGATTCCAAGAGACCCAGTACTTC.

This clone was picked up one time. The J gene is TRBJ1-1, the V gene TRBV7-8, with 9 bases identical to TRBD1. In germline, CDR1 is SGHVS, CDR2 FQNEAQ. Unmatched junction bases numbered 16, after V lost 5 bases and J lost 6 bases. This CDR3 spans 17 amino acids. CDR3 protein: CASSPGRQGEMGAEAFF. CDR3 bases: TGTGCCAGCAGCCCCGGACGACAGGGGGAGATGGGGGCTGAAGCTTTCTTT.

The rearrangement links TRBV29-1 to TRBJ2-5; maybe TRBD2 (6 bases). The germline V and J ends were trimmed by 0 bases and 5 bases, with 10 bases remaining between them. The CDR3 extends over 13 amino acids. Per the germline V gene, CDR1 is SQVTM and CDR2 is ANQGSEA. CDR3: CSVEDVGRETQYF. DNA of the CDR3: TGCAGCGTTGAAGATGTAGGGAGGGAGACCCAGTACTTC.

The CDR3 loop is CASSFVRADEQYF. CDR3 DNA sequence: TGTGCCAGCAGTTTTGTGAGGGCCGACGAGCAGTACTTC. J is TRBJ2-7 and V is TRBV27; a possible D gene is TRBD2 (5 bases). The length of the CDR3 is 13 residues. Germline CDR1 reads MNHEY; CDR2 reads SMNVEV (reference sequence). V lost 3 bases and J 5 bases, leaving 11 bases between the germline ends.

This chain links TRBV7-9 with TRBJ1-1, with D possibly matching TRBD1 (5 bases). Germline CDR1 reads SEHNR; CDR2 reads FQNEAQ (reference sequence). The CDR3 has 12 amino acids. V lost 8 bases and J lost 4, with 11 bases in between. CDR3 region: CASGKGVTEAFF. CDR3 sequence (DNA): TGTGCCAGCGGGAAAGGGGTCACTGAAGCTTTCTTT.

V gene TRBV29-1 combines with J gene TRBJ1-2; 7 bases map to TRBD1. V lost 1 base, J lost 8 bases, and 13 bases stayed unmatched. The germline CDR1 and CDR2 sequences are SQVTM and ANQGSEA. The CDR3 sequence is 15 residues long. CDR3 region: CSVEGTGGGLGGYTF. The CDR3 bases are TGCAGCGTTGAAGGGACAGGAGGGGGATTGGGGGGCTACACCTTC. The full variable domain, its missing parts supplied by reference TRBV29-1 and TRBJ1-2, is SAVISQKPSRDICQRGTSLTIQCQVDSQVTMMFWYRQQPGQSLTLIATANQGSEATYESGFVIDKFPISRPNLTFSTLTVSNMSPEDSSIYLCSVEGTGGGLGGYTFGSGTRLTVV.

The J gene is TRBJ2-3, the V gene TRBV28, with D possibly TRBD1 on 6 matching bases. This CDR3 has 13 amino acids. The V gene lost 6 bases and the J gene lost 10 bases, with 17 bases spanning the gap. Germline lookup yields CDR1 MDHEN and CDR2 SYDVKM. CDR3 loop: CASSSLTAGAQYF. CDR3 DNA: TGTGCCAGCAGCTCCTTGACGGCAGGGGCGCAGTATTTT. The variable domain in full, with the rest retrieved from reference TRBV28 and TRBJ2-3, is DVKVTQSSRYLVKRTGEKVFLECVQDMDHENMFWYRQDPGLGLRLIYFSYDVKMKEKGDIPEGYSVSREKKERFSLILESASTNQTSMYLCASSSLTAGAQYFGPGTRLTVL.

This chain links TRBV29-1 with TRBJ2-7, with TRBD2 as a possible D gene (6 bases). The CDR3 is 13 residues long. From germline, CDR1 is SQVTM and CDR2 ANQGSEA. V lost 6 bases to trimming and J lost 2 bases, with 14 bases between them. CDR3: CSVRGTEAYEQYF. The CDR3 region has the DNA TGCAGCGTGCGCGGGACCGAAGCCTACGAGCAGTACTTC.

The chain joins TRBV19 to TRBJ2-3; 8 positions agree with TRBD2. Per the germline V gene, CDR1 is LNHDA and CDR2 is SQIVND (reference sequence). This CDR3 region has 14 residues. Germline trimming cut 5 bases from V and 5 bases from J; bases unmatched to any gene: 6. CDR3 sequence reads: CASSREGMRDTQYF. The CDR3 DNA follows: TGTGCCAGTAGTCGGGAGGGGATGAGAGATACGCAGTATTTT.

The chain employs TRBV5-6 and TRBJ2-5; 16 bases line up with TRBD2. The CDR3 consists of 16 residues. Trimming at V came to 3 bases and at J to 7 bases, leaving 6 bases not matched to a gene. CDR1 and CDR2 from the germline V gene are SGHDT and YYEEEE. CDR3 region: CASSSPGLAGGRTQYF. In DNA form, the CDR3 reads TGTGCCAGCAGCTCTCCGGGACTAGCGGGGGGGCGGACCCAGTACTTC.

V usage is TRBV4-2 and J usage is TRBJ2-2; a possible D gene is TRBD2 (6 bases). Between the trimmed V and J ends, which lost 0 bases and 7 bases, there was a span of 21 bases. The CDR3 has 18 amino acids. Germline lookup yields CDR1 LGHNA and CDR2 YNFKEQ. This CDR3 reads CASSQDPTAVWGGGELFF. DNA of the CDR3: TGTGCCAGCAGCCAAGACCCTACGGCGGTATGGGGAGGCGGGGAGCTGTTTTTT.

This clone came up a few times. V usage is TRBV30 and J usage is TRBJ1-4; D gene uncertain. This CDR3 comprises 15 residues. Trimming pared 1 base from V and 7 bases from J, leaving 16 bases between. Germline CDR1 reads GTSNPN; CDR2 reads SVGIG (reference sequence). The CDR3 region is CAWSGLTLSSEKLFF. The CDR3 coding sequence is TGTGCCTGGAGTGGATTGACACTCTCGAGTGAAAAACTGTTTTTT.

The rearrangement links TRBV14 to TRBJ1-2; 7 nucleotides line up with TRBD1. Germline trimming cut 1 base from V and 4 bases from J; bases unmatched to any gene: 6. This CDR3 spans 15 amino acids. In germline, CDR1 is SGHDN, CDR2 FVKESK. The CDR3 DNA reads TGTGCCAGCAGCCAAGTTACCGGGACAGCCTATGGCTACACCTTC. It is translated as CASSQVTGTAYGYTF. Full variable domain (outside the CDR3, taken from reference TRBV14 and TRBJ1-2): EAGVTQFPSHSVIEKGQTVTLRCDPISGHDNLYWYRRVMGKEIKFLLHFVKESKQDESGMPNNRFLAERTGGTYSTLKVQPAELEDSGVYFCASSQVTGTAYGYTFGSGTRLTVV.

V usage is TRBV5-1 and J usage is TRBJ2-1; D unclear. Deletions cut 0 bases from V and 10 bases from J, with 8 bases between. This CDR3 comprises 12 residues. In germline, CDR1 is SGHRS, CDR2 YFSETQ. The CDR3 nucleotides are TGCGCCAGCAGCTTGGCCTTAGAGGAGCAGTTCTTC. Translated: CASSLALEEQFF.

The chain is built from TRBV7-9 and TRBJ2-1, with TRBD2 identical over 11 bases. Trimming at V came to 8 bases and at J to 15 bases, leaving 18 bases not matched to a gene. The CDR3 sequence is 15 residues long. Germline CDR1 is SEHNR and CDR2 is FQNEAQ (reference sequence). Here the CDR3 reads CASGGGALAGGPPFF. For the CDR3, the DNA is TGTGCCAGCGGCGGGGGGGCATTAGCGGGAGGGCCTCCGTTCTTC.

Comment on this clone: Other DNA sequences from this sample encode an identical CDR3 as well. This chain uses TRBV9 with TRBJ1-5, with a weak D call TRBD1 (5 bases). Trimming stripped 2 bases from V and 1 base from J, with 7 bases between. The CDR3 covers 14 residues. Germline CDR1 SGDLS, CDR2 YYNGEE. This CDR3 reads CASSVGGSNQPQHF. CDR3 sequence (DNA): TGTGCCAGCAGCGTGGGGGGAAGCAATCAGCCCCAGCATTTT.